The rows below give T cell receptor beta chains drawn from one sample of a study of cytomegalovirus exposure and HLA in healthy donors. The repertoire was sequenced with immunoSEQ multiplex PCR; TCRdb's copy has only in-frame clones and lacks some. This sample has 150,000 to 170,000 clones, with 60% to 80% found just once. Sequenced: PBMCs. The source is a man aged 25-45 years in good health and CMV-seropositive. The CDR3 runs from the conserved cysteine through the conserved F or W. A D gene is named only where the DNA matches it firmly. A row's size may be missing; if present it is once, few, many or a size class.

j_call clone_size v_call d_call cdr3_nt cdr3_aa
TRBJ2-1 . TRBV7-8 . TGTGCCAGCAGCTTAGGGGGGGTTCAATACAATGAGCAGTTCTTC CASSLGGVQYNEQFF
TRBJ2-4 . TRBV6-5 . TGTGCCAGTACGGGACTAGCCAAAAACATTCAGTACTTC CASTGLAKNIQYF
TRBJ2-5 . TRBV6-6 TRBD2 TGTGCCAGCAGTTACCTTACTAGCGGACAAGAGACCCAGTACTTC CASSYLTSGQETQYF
TRBJ2-7 . TRBV4-1 TRBD2 TGCGCCAGCAGCCCACTAAAAGGGCTAGCGGGCAGTCTCTCCTACGAGCAGTACTTC CASSPLKGLAGSLSYEQYF
TRBJ1-1 . TRBV7-9 . TGTGCCAGCAGCCCTAGTGGTGGCCAGATCCAAAAGATTGAAGCTTTCTTT CASSPSGGQIQKIEAFF
TRBJ2-1 . TRBV7-9 TRBD1 TGTGCCAGCAGAAACACAGGGGGAAGTGAGCAGTTCTTC CASRNTGGSEQFF
TRBJ2-2 . TRBV2 TRBD2 TGTGCCAGCAGTGGGGAGGGGCAGGCGAACACCGGGGAGCTGTTTTTT CASSGEGQANTGELFF
TRBJ1-1 . TRBV27 . TGTGCCAGCAGTTTCAGGGAAGGTAACACTGAAGCTTTCTTT CASSFREGNTEAFF
TRBJ1-3 . TRBV6-6 TRBD1 TGTGCCAGCAGTGCCCTGGACAGGGCTGGAAACACCATATATTTT CASSALDRAGNTIYF
TRBJ1-3 . TRBV6-1 TRBD1 TGTGCCAGCAGGACAGGGGCCTCCTCTGGAAACACCATATATTTT CASRTGASSGNTIYF
TRBJ2-7 . TRBV5-1 TRBD1 TGCGCCAGCAGCTATGGACAGGGTTACGAGCAGTACTTC CASSYGQGYEQYF
TRBJ2-1 once TRBV2 . TGTGCCAGCAGTGAAGCGTCACGAGGGCTGGGGTTCTTC CASSEASRGLGFF
TRBJ2-5 . TRBV5-6 . TGTGCCAGCAGCTTGGCCCTAACCCAAGAGACCCAGTACTTC CASSLALTQETQYF
TRBJ1-1 . TRBV5-1 . TGCGCCAGCAGGCAGACTCCAGGAGGGAACACTGAAGCTTTCTTT CASRQTPGGNTEAFF
TRBJ2-7 . TRBV13 TRBD1 TGTGCCAGCAGCTCTGCCGGCGGGACAGGAAAATACGAGCAGTACTTC CASSSAGGTGKYEQYF
TRBJ1-5 . TRBV7-9 . TGTGCCAGCAGCCCCAGTTGGACTGCTAGCAATCAGCCCCAGCATTTT CASSPSWTASNQPQHF
TRBJ1-5 . TRBV27 . TGTGCCAGCAGTTTATCGAACAGTTATCAGCCCCAGCATTTT CASSLSNSYQPQHF
TRBJ1-2 . TRBV5-1 TRBD1 TGCGCCAGCAGCTGGATAAAGACAGGGTTCGGCTATGGCTACACCTTC CASSWIKTGFGYGYTF
TRBJ2-1 . TRBV11-2 TRBD1 TGTGCCAGCAGCAAAGACAGGGGGCGAGGCGAGCAGTTCTTC CASSKDRGRGEQFF
TRBJ1-2 once TRBV5-4 . TGTGCCAGCAGCCCACCTCAGGGGAACTATGGCTACACCTTC CASSPPQGNYGYTF
TRBJ2-7 . TRBV5-1 . TGCGCCAGCAGCCTGGAATTCGGAGCCTACGAGCAGTACTTC CASSLEFGAYEQYF
TRBJ1-2 . TRBV4-1 . TGCGCCAGCAGCCCACCATGGGCCAGAGCTAACTATGGCTACACCTTC CASSPPWARANYGYTF
TRBJ1-1 . TRBV6-5 . TGTGCCAGCAGTTACAGGGAGGGAAACACTGAAGCTTTCTTT CASSYREGNTEAFF
TRBJ1-1 few TRBV5-1 . TGCGCCAGCAGCGTAGGTGAGGGCGGCACTGAAGCTTTCTTT CASSVGEGGTEAFF
TRBJ2-7 . TRBV7-9 TRBD2 TGTGCCAGCAGCGCTAGCGGGAGGTTTAATAACGAGCAGTACTTC CASSASGRFNNEQYF
TRBJ2-7 . TRBV7-2 TRBD1 TGTGCCAGCAGCTTAGGGGGACAGGGAGCCTACGAGCAGTACTTC CASSLGGQGAYEQYF
TRBJ2-7 . TRBV7-6 TRBD1 TGTGCCAGCAGACGAAAGCCGGGACAGGGGTTGGACGAGCAGTACTTC CASRRKPGQGLDEQYF
TRBJ2-2 . TRBV5-1 . TGCGCCAGCAGCTCCGGGACCGGGGAGCTGTTTTTT CASSSGTGELFF
TRBJ2-3 . TRBV7-6 TRBD2 TGTGCCAGCAGCTCAAAAGCGGGAGACTCGGATACGCAGTATTTT CASSSKAGDSDTQYF
TRBJ2-1 . TRBV5-1 TRBD1 TGCGCCAGCAGCTTGGGGCAGGGGGCTGGTAGTGAGCAGTTCTTC CASSLGQGAGSEQFF
TRBJ1-2 . TRBV6-1 . TGTGCCAGCAGTTCAGGACAAAGCTATGGCTACACCTTC CASSSGQSYGYTF
TRBJ1-1 . TRBV5-1 . TGCGCCAGCAGCCCAGGACAGACGAACACTGAAGCTTTCTTT CASSPGQTNTEAFF
TRBJ2-2 . TRBV9 . TGTGCCAGCAGCGTAGACTCGCGGGCCGGGGAGCTGTTTTTT CASSVDSRAGELFF
TRBJ2-3 . TRBV27 TRBD2 TGTGCCAGCAGACTAGCGGGAACAGATACGCAGTATTTT CASRLAGTDTQYF
TRBJ1-5 . TRBV5-6 TRBD1 TGTGCCAGCAGCGAGACAGGGAGGAATCAGCCCCAGCATTTT CASSETGRNQPQHF
TRBJ2-1 . TRBV13 TRBD1 TGTGCCAGCAGCCCCGGACAGGGCGGTGAGCAGTTCTTC CASSPGQGGEQFF
TRBJ1-1 . TRBV6-5 . TGTGCCAGCAGTCCTCAGGCGATTGTTGGCACTGAAGCTTTCTTT CASSPQAIVGTEAFF
TRBJ2-7 . TRBV7-6 TRBD2 TGTGCCAGCAGCTTAGTTCAGGGACTAGCGGGGAACGAGCAGTACTTC CASSLVQGLAGNEQYF
TRBJ2-7 . TRBV7-8 TRBD2 TGTGCCAGCAGCTTAAGTCAGCGGACTAGCGGTCTGAGCTCCTACGAGCAGTACTTC CASSLSQRTSGLSSYEQYF
TRBJ2-1 . TRBV4-1 TRBD2 TGCGCCAGCAGCCAAGATCGACTAGCGGGAGAGTCCTACAATGAGCAGTTCTTC CASSQDRLAGESYNEQFF
TRBJ2-7 . TRBV5-1 TRBD1 TGCGCCAGCAGCTCAAATAACAGGGGGATCTACGAGCAGTACTTC CASSSNNRGIYEQYF